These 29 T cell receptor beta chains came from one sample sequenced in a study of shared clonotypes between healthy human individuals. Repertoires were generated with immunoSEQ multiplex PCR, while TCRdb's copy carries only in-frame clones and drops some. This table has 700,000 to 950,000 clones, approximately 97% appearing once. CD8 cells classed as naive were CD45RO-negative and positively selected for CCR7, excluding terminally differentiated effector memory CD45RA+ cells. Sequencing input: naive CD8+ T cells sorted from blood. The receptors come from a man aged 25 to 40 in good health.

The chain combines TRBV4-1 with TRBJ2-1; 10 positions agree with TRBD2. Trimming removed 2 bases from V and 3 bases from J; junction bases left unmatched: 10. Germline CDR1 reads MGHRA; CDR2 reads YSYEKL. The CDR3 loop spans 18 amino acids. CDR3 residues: CASSQSSGRTTIYNEQFF. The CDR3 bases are TGCGCCAGCAGCCAATCTAGCGGGAGAACGACAATCTACAATGAGCAGTTCTTC.

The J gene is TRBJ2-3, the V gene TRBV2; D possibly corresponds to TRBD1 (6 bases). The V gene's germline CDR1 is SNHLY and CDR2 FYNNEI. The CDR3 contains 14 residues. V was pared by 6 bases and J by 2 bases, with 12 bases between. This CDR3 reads CASRGTIPTDTQYF. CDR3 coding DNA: TGTGCCAGCAGGGGGACAATTCCCACAGATACGCAGTATTTT.

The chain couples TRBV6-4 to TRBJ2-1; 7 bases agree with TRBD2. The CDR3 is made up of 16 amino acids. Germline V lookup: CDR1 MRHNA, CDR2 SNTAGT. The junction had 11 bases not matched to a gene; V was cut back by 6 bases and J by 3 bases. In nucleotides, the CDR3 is TGTGCCAGCAGCCAAGAGAGACTAGCAGACTACAATGAGCAGTTCTTC. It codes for CASSQERLADYNEQFF.

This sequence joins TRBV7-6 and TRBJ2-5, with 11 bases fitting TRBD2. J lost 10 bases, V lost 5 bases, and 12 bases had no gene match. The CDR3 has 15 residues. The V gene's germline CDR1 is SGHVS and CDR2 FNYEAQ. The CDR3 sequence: CASSPAGLAGGGQYF. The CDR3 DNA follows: TGTGCCAGCAGCCCTGCTGGGTTAGCGGGAGGGGGCCAGTACTTC.

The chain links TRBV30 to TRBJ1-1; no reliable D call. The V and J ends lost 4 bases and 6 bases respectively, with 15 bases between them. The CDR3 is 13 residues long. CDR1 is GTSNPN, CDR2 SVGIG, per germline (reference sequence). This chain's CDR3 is CAWTAGLVSEAFF. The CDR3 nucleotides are TGTGCCTGGACCGCCGGGTTGGTTTCTGAAGCTTTCTTT.

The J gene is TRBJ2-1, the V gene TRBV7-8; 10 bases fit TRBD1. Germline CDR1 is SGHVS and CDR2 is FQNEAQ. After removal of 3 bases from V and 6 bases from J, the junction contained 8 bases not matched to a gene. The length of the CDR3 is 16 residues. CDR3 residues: CASSFGRDRGLNEQFF. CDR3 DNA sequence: TGTGCCAGCAGCTTTGGACGGGACAGGGGACTCAATGAGCAGTTCTTC. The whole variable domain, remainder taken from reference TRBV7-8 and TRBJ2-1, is GAGVSQSPRYKVAKRGQDVALRCDPISGHVSLFWYQQALGQGPEFLTYFQNEAQLDKSGLPSDRFFAERPEGSVSTLKIQRTQQEDSAVYLCASSFGRDRGLNEQFFGPGTRLTVL.

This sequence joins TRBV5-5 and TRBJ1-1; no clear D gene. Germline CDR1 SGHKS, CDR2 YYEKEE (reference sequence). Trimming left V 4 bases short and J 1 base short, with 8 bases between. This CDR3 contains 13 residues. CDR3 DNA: TGTGCCAGCAGCGCCATCCCGAACACTGAAGCTTTCTTT. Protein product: CASSAIPNTEAFF.

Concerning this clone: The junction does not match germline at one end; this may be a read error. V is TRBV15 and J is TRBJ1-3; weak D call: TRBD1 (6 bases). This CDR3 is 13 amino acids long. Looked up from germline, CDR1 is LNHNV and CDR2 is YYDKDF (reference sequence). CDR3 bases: TGTGCCACCAGCGTACGAAGGACAGAGCCTCCTCATTTT. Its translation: CATSVRRTEPPHF.

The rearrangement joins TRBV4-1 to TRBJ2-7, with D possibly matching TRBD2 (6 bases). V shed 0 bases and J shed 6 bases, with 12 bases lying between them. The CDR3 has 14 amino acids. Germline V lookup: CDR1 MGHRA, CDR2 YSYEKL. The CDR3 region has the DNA TGCGCCAGCAGCCAAGATCTTCGACTAGTCGAGCAGTACTTC. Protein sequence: CASSQDLRLVEQYF.

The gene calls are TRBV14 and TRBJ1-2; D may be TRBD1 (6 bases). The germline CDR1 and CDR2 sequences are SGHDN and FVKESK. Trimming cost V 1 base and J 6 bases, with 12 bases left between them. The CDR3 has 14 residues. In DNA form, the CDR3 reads TGTGCCAGCAGCCAAGTGGGCAGGGGAGATGGCTACACCTTC. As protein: CASSQVGRGDGYTF.

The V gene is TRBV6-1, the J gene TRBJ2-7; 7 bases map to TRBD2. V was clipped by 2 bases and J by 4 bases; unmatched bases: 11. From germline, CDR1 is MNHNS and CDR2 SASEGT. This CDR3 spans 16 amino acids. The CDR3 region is CASSEWIAGNGYEQYF. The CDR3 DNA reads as TGTGCCAGCAGTGAATGGATAGCGGGTAATGGGTACGAGCAGTACTTC.

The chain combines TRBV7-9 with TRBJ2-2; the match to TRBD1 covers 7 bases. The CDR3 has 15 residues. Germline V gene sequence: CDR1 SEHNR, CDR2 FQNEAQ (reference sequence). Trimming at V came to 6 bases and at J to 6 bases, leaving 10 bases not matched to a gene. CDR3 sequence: CASRMGQMVAGELFF. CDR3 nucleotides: TGTGCCAGCAGGATGGGACAGATGGTGGCCGGGGAGCTGTTTTTT.

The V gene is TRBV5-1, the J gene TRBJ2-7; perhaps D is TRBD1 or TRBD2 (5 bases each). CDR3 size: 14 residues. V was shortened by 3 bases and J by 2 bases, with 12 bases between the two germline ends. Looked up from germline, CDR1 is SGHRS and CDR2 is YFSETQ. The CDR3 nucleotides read TGCGCCAGCAGCTCCCGGGACGGACCCTACGAGCAGTACTTC. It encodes CASSSRDGPYEQYF.

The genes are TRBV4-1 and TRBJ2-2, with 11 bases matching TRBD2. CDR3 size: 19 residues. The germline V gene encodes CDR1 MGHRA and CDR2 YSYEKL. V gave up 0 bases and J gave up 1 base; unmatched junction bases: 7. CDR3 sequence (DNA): TGCGCCAGCAGCCAAGAATTAGGGACTAGCGGAGAGAACACCGGGGAGCTGTTTTTT. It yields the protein CASSQELGTSGENTGELFF.

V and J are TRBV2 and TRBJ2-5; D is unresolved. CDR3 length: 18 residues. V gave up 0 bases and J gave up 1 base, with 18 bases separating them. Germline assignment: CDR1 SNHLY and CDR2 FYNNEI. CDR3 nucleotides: TGTGCCAGCAGTGAAGCGCCGGAGATCCTAGGATCCCAAGAGACCCAGTACTTC. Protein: CASSEAPEILGSQETQYF.

The CDR3: CASSHFSLRGRVWNEQFF. In DNA form, the CDR3 reads TGCGCCAGCAGCCATTTCTCACTCCGGGGGAGGGTATGGAATGAGCAGTTCTTC. The chain carries TRBV4-1 and TRBJ2-1; TRBD2 agrees at 7 bases. The length of the CDR3 is 18 residues. The ends lost 3 bases at V and 7 bases at J; junction bases unmatched: 18. Germline CDR1 and CDR2: MGHRA and YSYEKL.

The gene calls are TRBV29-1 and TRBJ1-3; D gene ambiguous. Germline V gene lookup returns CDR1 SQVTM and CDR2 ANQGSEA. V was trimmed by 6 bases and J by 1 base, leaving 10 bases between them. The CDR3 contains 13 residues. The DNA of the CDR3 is TGCAGCGTCGTGTCTGCGTCTGGAAACACCATATATTTT. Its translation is CSVVSASGNTIYF.

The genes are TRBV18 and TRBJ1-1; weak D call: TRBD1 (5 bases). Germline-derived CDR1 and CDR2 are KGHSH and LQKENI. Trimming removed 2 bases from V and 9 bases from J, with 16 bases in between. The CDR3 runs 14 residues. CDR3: CASSPVDSRPQAFF. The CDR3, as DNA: TGTGCCAGCTCACCAGTAGACAGTAGACCCCAAGCTTTCTTT. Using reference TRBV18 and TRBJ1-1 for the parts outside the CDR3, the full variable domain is NAGVMQNPRHLVRRRGQEARLRCSPMKGHSHVYWYRQLPEEGLKFMVYLQKENIIDESGMPKERFSAEFPKEGPSILRIQQVVRGDSAAYFCASSPVDSRPQAFFGQGTRLTVV.

The CDR3 region has the DNA TGTGCCAGCGGGCGGACTAGCGGGACGACGAACACCGGGGAGCTGTTTTTT. Translating it yields CASGRTSGTTNTGELFF. J is TRBJ2-2 and V is TRBV27; 12 bases are shared with TRBD2. Germline-derived CDR1 and CDR2 are MNHEY and SMNVEV (reference sequence). V was pared by 8 bases and J by 0 bases, with 7 bases of the junction left unmatched. The CDR3 has 17 amino acids.

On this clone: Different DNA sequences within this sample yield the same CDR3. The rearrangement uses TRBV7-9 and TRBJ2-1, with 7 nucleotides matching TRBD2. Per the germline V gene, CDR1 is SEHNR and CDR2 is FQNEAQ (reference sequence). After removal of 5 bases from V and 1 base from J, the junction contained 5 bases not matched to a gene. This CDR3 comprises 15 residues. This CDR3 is CASSPPGGSYNEQFF. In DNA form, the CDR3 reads TGTGCCAGCAGCCCCCCGGGAGGATCCTACAATGAGCAGTTCTTC.

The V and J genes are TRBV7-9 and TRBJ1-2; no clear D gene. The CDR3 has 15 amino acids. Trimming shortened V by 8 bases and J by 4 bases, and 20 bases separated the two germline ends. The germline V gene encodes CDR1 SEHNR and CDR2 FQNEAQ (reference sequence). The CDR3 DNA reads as TGTGCCAGCGATCTCCCAAATGGGATCCTCTATGGCTACACCTTC. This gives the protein CASDLPNGILYGYTF.

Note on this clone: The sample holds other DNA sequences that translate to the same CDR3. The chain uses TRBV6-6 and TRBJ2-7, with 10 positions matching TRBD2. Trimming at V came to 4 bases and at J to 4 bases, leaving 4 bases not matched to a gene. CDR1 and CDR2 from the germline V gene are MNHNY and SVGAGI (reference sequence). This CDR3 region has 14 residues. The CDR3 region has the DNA TGTGCCAGCAGTTTGCTAGCGGGAGATTACGAGCAGTACTTC. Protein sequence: CASSLLAGDYEQYF.

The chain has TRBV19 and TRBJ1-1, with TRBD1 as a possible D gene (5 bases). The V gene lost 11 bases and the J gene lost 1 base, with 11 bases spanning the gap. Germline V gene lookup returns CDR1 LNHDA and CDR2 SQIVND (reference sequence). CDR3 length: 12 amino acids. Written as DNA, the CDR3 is TGTGCCTCCCGGGGGTGGAACACTGAAGCTTTCTTT. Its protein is CASRGWNTEAFF. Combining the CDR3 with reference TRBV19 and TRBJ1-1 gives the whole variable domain DGGITQSPKYLFRKEGQNVTLSCEQNLNHDAMYWYRQDPGQGLRLIYYSQIVNDFQKGDIAEGYSVSREKKESFPLTVTSAQKNPTAFYLCASRGWNTEAFFGQGTRLTVV.

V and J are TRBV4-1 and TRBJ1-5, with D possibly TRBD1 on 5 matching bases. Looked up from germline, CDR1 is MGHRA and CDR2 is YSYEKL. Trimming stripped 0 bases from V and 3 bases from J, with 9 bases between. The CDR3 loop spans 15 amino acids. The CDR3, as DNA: TGCGCCAGCAGCCAAGATACAGGAGACAATCAGCCCCAGCATTTT. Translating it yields CASSQDTGDNQPQHF.

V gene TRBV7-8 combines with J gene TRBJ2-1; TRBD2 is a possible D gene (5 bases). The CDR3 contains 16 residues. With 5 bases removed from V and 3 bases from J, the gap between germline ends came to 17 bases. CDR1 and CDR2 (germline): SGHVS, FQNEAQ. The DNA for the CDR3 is TGTGCCAGCAGCCAAGAACGAGGGCTGATCTACAATGAGCAGTTCTTC. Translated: CASSQERGLIYNEQFF.

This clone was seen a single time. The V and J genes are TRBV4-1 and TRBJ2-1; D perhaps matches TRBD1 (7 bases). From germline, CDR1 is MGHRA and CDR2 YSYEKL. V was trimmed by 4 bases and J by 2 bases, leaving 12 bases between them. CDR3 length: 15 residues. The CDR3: CASSPRGDTYNEQFF. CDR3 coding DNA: TGCGCCAGCAGCCCCAGGGGGGACACCTACAATGAGCAGTTCTTC.

CDR3 residues: CASSLKVSERRETQYF. The CDR3 coding sequence is TGTGCCAGCAGTTTAAAGGTGTCCGAACGGAGGGAGACCCAGTACTTC. This chain connects TRBV27 to TRBJ2-5; perhaps TRBD2 as D (5 bases). The CDR3 contains 16 residues. Germline loops: CDR1 MNHEY, CDR2 SMNVEV (reference sequence). Trimming stripped 2 bases from V and 5 bases from J, with 18 bases between.

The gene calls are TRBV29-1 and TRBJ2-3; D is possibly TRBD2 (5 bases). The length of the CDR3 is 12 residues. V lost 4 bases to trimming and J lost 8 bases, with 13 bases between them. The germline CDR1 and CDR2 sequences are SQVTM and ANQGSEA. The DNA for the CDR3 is TGCAGCGTTGTTTCACTCGAGGGTACGCAGTATTTT. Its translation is CSVVSLEGTQYF.

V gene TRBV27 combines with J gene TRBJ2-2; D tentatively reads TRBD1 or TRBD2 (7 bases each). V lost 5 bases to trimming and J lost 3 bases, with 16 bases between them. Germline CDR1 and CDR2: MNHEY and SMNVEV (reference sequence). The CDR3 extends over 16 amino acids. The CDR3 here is CASSLRQGGDTGELFF. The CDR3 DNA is TGTGCCAGCAGTCTCCGACAGGGAGGGGACACCGGGGAGCTGTTTTTT.